Presented here are 27 T cell receptor beta chains from one specimen sequenced in a study of T cells in localized non-small cell lung cancer. The method was immunoSEQ multiplex PCR; TCRdb's version includes in-frame clones alone and lacks a portion of them. Of under 11,000 clones in the sample, roughly 29% were seen once. The sample in question was lung tumor tissue, obtained before any cancer treatment. The receptors come from a man aged 40 to 70 with stage I lung adenocarcinoma.

This clone was detected a few times. The V call is TRBV15, the J call TRBJ1-3, with D unclear. V was cut by 4 bases and J by 0 bases, with 13 bases left in between. The CDR3 spans 16 residues. Germline assignment: CDR1 LNHNV and CDR2 YYDKDF (reference sequence). CDR3 in amino acids: CATSKRALNSGNTIYF. The CDR3 DNA is TGTGCCACCAGCAAAAGGGCCCTTAACTCTGGAAACACCATATATTTT. The whole variable domain, remainder taken from reference TRBV15 and TRBJ1-3, is DAMVIQNPRYQVTQFGKPVTLSCSQTLNHNVMYWYQQKSSQAPKLLFHYYDKDFNNEADTPDNFQSRRPNTSFCFLDIRSPGLGDTAMYLCATSKRALNSGNTIYFGEGSWLTVV.

V usage is TRBV19 and J usage is TRBJ1-5, with D unclear. Trimming left V 3 bases short and J 0 bases short, with 12 bases between. The V gene's germline CDR1 is LNHDA and CDR2 SQIVND (reference sequence). The CDR3 has 16 amino acids. The CDR3 loop is CASSIREFNSNQPQHF. The DNA of the CDR3 is TGTGCCAGTAGTATCCGGGAGTTTAATAGCAATCAGCCCCAGCATTTT.

The genes are TRBV16 and TRBJ2-7, with D unresolved. Germline lookup yields CDR1 KGHSY and CDR2 FQNENV. Trimming pared 0 bases from V and 5 bases from J, leaving 20 bases between. This CDR3 has 17 amino acids. In DNA, the CDR3 is TGTGCCAGCAGCCAATCTCGGGCCCATTATGGGTTCCACGAGCAGTACTTC. Its protein is CASSQSRAHYGFHEQYF.

The table lists this clone with a few counts. The chain combines TRBV9 with TRBJ2-1, with 10 bases identical to TRBD2. Germline CDR1 reads SGDLS; CDR2 reads YYNGEE. The trim removed 3 bases at V and 8 bases at J, leaving 8 bases unmatched. There are 15 residues in the CDR3. As DNA, the CDR3 is TGTGCCAGCAGCGCCACTAGCGGGGCGCAGGATGAGCAGTTCTTC. Encoded protein: CASSATSGAQDEQFF.

This clone was observed a few times. The chain carries TRBV11-3 and TRBJ1-3; D ambiguous. V was cut by 0 bases and J by 6 bases, with 9 bases left in between. Looked up from germline, CDR1 is SGHNT and CDR2 is YENEEA. The CDR3 runs 14 residues. CDR3 in DNA: TGTGCCAGCAGCTTAGATGGCCGGAAAAACACCATATATTTT. This encodes CASSLDGRKNTIYF.

This clone was picked up a small number of times. DNA for the CDR3: TGTGCCACCAGCAGTCTGAGCGGGGGACAAGGGGGATCCTACAATGAGCAGTTCTTC. Amino acid sequence: CATSSLSGGQGGSYNEQFF. The chain is built from TRBV15 and TRBJ2-1, with TRBD2 matching 8 bases. The CDR3 extends over 19 amino acids. Trimming at V came to 3 bases and at J to 1 base, leaving 14 bases not matched to a gene. CDR1 and CDR2 from the germline V gene are LNHNV and YYDKDF (reference sequence).

There are a few counts of this clone. The chain is built from TRBV9 and TRBJ2-5, with TRBD2 identical over 10 bases. J gave up 1 base and V 0 bases, and 6 bases lay outside the gene matches. Looked up from germline, CDR1 is SGDLS and CDR2 is YYNGEE. The CDR3 contains 17 residues. CDR3 sequence reads: CASSVGASGGLQETQYF. Here the CDR3 DNA reads TGTGCCAGCAGCGTAGGGGCTAGCGGGGGCCTCCAAGAGACCCAGTACTTC.

The table lists this clone with a few counts. The chain employs TRBV6-8 and TRBJ1-6, with D unclear. The length of the CDR3 is 13 residues. Germline-derived CDR1 and CDR2 are MNHGY and SAAAGT. Trimming took 5 bases from V and 7 from J, leaving 9 bases between them. The CDR3 DNA reads as TGTGCCAGCAGTCCCAGGCCGAATTCACCCCTCCACTTT. Translating gives CASSPRPNSPLHF.

This clone appeared a few times. The DNA of the CDR3 is TGTGCCAGCAGCCCTCGGTACAGCCAAGAGACCCAGTACTTC. It is translated as CASSPRYSQETQYF. V usage is TRBV11-3 and J usage is TRBJ2-5, with D unresolved. The V gene lost 5 bases and the J gene lost 1 base, with 11 bases spanning the gap. The CDR3 is 14 amino acids. The germline CDR1 and CDR2 sequences are SGHNT and YENEEA.

This clone appeared a few times. This chain uses TRBV6-8 with TRBJ2-4, with unresolved D. V lost 10 bases and J 7 bases, leaving 14 bases between the germline ends. This CDR3 is built from 12 residues. CDR1 and CDR2 from the germline V gene are MNHGY and SAAAGT. CDR3 coding DNA: TGTGCCACCGGAATCCAGGCGAACATTCAGTACTTC. Protein sequence: CATGIQANIQYF.

This clone is deemed medium-sized. The CDR3 region has the DNA TGTGCCAGCAGTGGTGGGTATGAGCAGTTCTTC. Translation: CASSGGYEQFF. The chain couples TRBV6-7 to TRBJ2-1; no clear D. TRBV6-7 is given ORF status, its function remaining uncertain. Deletions cut 5 bases from V and 8 bases from J, with 7 bases between. This CDR3 has 11 residues.

The rearrangement joins TRBV6-8 to TRBJ1-1; 7 bases line up with TRBD1. Germline V lookup: CDR1 MNHGY, CDR2 SAAAGT. J gave up 10 bases and V 4 bases, and 18 bases lay outside the gene matches. This CDR3 contains 16 residues. Here the CDR3 reads CASSSPRLDRAMLAFF. In DNA, the CDR3 is TGTGCCAGCAGTTCGCCCCGTTTAGACAGGGCCATGTTAGCTTTCTTT.

This clone was observed a handful of times. V is TRBV6-8 and J is TRBJ2-1; D unresolved. The CDR3 is 13 residues long. Germline loops: CDR1 MNHGY, CDR2 SAAAGT. V was clipped by 5 bases and J by 6 bases, with 11 bases between them. The CDR3 coding sequence is TGTGCCAGCAGTACCGACTGGGGCAATGAGCAGTTCTTC. Translated: CASSTDWGNEQFF.

This clone has a handful of counts. The V gene is TRBV11-3, the J gene TRBJ2-1; TRBD2 matches at 8 bases. Trimming at V came to 3 bases and at J to 3 bases, leaving 10 bases not matched to a gene. The CDR3 is made up of 17 amino acids. Per the germline V gene, CDR1 is SGHNT and CDR2 is YENEEA. Here the CDR3 reads CASSFGMGTRGYNEQFF. The CDR3 nucleotides are TGTGCCAGCAGCTTTGGGATGGGGACTAGGGGCTACAATGAGCAGTTCTTC.

This clone appeared many times. This chain joins TRBV11-3 and TRBJ1-1; 10 positions agree with TRBD1. Germline V gives CDR1 SGHNT, CDR2 YENEEA. This CDR3 is built from 14 residues. V dropped 5 bases and J dropped 6; count of bases not matched to a gene: 6. This chain's CDR3 is CASSRDRGPAEAFF. In DNA, the CDR3 is TGTGCCAGCAGCCGCGACAGGGGGCCCGCTGAAGCTTTCTTT.

This clone was detected only once. The V and J genes are TRBV18 and TRBJ1-2, with D tentatively TRBD1 (6 bases). The V and J ends lost 6 bases and 1 base respectively, with 15 bases between them. Looked up from germline, CDR1 is KGHSH and CDR2 is LQKENI. The length of the CDR3 is 15 residues. The CDR3 protein is CASSPLDRINYGYTF. CDR3 in DNA: TGTGCCAGCTCGCCCCTTGACAGGATTAACTATGGCTACACCTTC.

Judged by abundance, this clone is medium-sized. The rearrangement uses TRBV9 and TRBJ2-7, with a tentative D call TRBD1 (6 bases). The CDR3 is 14 residues long. V was shortened by 0 bases and J by 6 bases, with 13 bases between the two germline ends. The V gene's germline CDR1 is SGDLS and CDR2 YYNGEE. The CDR3 DNA sequence: TGTGCCAGCAGCGTAGGCCAGGGGATGGGCGAGCAGTACTTC. This translates into CASSVGQGMGEQYF.

In its sample, this clone was seen a few times. The chain combines TRBV11-3 with TRBJ1-1, with a tentative D call TRBD1 (5 bases). The CDR3 is 14 amino acids. In germline, CDR1 is SGHNT, CDR2 YENEEA. V lost 2 bases, J lost 4 bases, and 11 bases lay in between. In DNA form, the CDR3 reads TGTGCCAGCAGCTTAAAGTTAACAGGCACTGAAGCTTTCTTT. Its protein is CASSLKLTGTEAFF. The full variable domain, its missing parts supplied by reference TRBV11-3 and TRBJ1-1, is EAGVVQSPRYKIIEKKQPVAFWCNPISGHNTLYWYLQNLGQGPELLIRYENEEAVDDSQLPKDRFSAERLKGVDSTLKIQPAELGDSAVYLCASSLKLTGTEAFFGQGTRLTVV.

On this clone itself: The same CDR3 can be traced to other DNA sequences in this sample. V usage is TRBV11-3 and J usage is TRBJ2-1; D unclear. The V gene's germline CDR1 is SGHNT and CDR2 YENEEA. The CDR3 covers 14 residues. Trimming stripped 6 bases from V and 1 base from J, with 10 bases between. DNA of the CDR3: TGTGCCAGCAGTCCCGGTGGGTCCTACAATGAGCAGTTCTTC. This translates into CASSPGGSYNEQFF.

The chain joins TRBV30 to TRBJ1-2; a possible D gene is TRBD1 (6 bases). CDR1 and CDR2 from the germline V gene are GTSNPN and SVGIG (reference sequence). This CDR3 is 14 amino acids long. Trimming stripped 0 bases from V and 6 bases from J, with 14 bases between. The CDR3 region is CAWSVDRLTDGYTF. The CDR3, as DNA: TGTGCCTGGAGTGTAGACAGGTTGACGGATGGCTACACCTTC.

The table lists this clone with a few counts. The chain links TRBV11-3 to TRBJ2-3; 7 nucleotides line up with TRBD2. Trimming at V came to 1 base and at J to 3 bases, leaving 10 bases not matched to a gene. Germline CDR1 is SGHNT and CDR2 is YENEEA. This CDR3 has 17 residues. Here the CDR3 DNA reads TGTGCCAGCAGCTTAGTAGTTGGCCAGGGAGGGACAGATACGCAGTATTTT. Its translation: CASSLVVGQGGTDTQYF.

This clone turned up a few times. This chain links TRBV11-3 with TRBJ2-1; 7 positions match TRBD1. CDR1 is SGHNT, CDR2 YENEEA, per germline. The CDR3 covers 16 residues. Trimming removed 5 bases from V and 0 bases from J; junction bases left unmatched: 7. The CDR3 is CASSLGTESSYNEQFF. In nucleotides, the CDR3 is TGTGCCAGCAGCCTAGGGACAGAGAGCTCCTACAATGAGCAGTTCTTC.

The V call is TRBV19, the J call TRBJ2-3; D remains unclear. V shed 6 bases and J shed 4 bases, with 8 bases lying between them. Germline CDR1 is LNHDA and CDR2 is SQIVND (reference sequence). This CDR3 region has 12 residues. CDR3 protein: CASSPYPDTQYF. The CDR3 nucleotides are TGTGCCAGTAGCCCTTACCCAGATACGCAGTATTTT.

The chain carries TRBV29-1 and TRBJ1-2; TRBD1 matches at 7 bases. The V segment lost 4 bases and the J segment 6 bases; nucleotides outside the gene matches: 11. From germline, CDR1 is SQVTM and CDR2 ANQGSEA. The CDR3 runs to 14 residues. The DNA of the CDR3 is TGCAGCGTTGCCTACGGGCAGGGGGTCCATGGCTACACCTTC. It translates to CSVAYGQGVHGYTF.

The table lists this clone with a few counts. This chain uses TRBV29-1 with TRBJ1-1; 8 bases are a match to TRBD1. The germline V gene has CDR1 SQVTM and CDR2 ANQGSEA. The CDR3 has 14 amino acids. V lost 7 bases, J lost 0 bases, and 7 bases stayed unmatched. In DNA, the CDR3 is TGCAGCGGTACAGGGGGTAACATGAACACTGAAGCTTTCTTT. It codes for CSGTGGNMNTEAFF.

This clone was picked up a small number of times. V is TRBV7-2 and J is TRBJ1-1; tentative D call: TRBD1 (5 bases). Germline V lookup: CDR1 SGHTA, CDR2 FQGNSA. This CDR3 has 13 amino acids. V was clipped by 7 bases and J by 0 bases, with 9 bases between them. In DNA, the CDR3 is TGTGCCAGCATGGGGGGGATGAACACTGAAGCTTTCTTT. As protein: CASMGGMNTEAFF.

This clone was detected a few times. The gene calls are TRBV18 and TRBJ1-1; D is ambiguous. The CDR3 consists of 14 residues. CDR1 and CDR2 (germline): KGHSH, LQKENI. Trimming left V 1 base short and J 0 bases short, with 6 bases between. CDR3 sequence reads: CASSPLPMNTEAFF. CDR3 nucleotides: TGTGCCAGCTCACCACTTCCCATGAACACTGAAGCTTTCTTT.